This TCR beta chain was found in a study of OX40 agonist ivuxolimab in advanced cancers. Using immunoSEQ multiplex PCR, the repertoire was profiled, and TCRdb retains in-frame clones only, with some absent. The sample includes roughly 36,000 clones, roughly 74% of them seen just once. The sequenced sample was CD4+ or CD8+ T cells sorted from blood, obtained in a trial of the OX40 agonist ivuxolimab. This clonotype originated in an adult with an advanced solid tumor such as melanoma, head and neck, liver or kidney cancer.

The CDR3 bases are TGTGCCAGCAGTGAAGCGCTTCTGGGCAGGGGGCTTGGTGGCTACACCTTC. Translating gives CASSEALLGRGLGGYTF. The chain recombines TRBV6-1 with TRBJ1-2; 8 bases are shared with TRBD1. Germline V lookup: CDR1 MNHNS, CDR2 SASEGT. Losses at the gene ends were 0 bases for V and 7 bases for J; bases not matched to a gene: 13. The CDR3 is 17 residues long.